Below, 19 T cell receptor beta chains from the same sample are listed, as sequenced in a study of human T cells and chemical hapten exposure. Time point: patch test 2, 6 weeks after DPC sensitization. Treatment noted: therapeutic diphenylcyclopropenone sensitization with weekly scalp DPC. MiXCR was run by TCRdb on the RACE reads, yielding one entry per CDR3 protein. This sample has roughly 380,000 distinct CDR3 sequences; under 6.5% occur once, and the top ten carry around 6.1%. The sample here was whole blood, taken in connection with sensitization to the hapten diphenylcyclopropenone (DPC). These receptors were taken from a woman in her late teens or twenties with alopecia areata. Some clones in this sample may be carry-over from other donors' samples.

This clonotype was detected a few times. The chain has TRBV12-3 or TRBV12-4 and TRBJ1-4; D uncertain. The V gene lost 6 bases and the J gene lost 8 bases, with 10 bases spanning the gap. CDR3 length equals 12 residues. CDR3 region: CASSSPREKLFF. The DNA for the CDR3 is TGTGCCAGCAGCTCGCCAAGGGAAAAACTGTTTTTT.

This clonotype appeared a few times. The chain carries TRBV7-2 and TRBJ2-1; D tentatively fits TRBD1 or TRBD2 (5 bases each). CDR3 length equals 15 residues. V was clipped by 5 bases and J by 0 bases, with 11 bases between them. Germline CDR1 reads SGHTA; CDR2 reads FQGNSA. CDR3 in DNA: TGTGCCAGCAGCCCCGAAGGGACCTCCTACAATGAGCAGTTCTTC. Its protein product is CASSPEGTSYNEQFF.

This clonotype occurred a few times. The chain links TRBV14 to TRBJ1-2; 7 positions agree with TRBD1. The V segment lost 11 bases and the J segment 5 bases; nucleotides outside the gene matches: 2. CDR3 length: 10 amino acids. In germline, CDR1 is SGHDN, CDR2 FVKESK. The DNA of the CDR3 is TGTGCCCAGGGGGGATATGGCTACACCTTC. Amino acid sequence: CAQGGYGYTF.

There are a few counts of this clonotype. The V gene is TRBV10-3, the J gene TRBJ2-4, with D possibly being TRBD1 or TRBD2 (6 bases each). The CDR3 totals 13 residues. V lost 2 bases and J lost 8, with 10 bases in between. Germline CDR1 reads ENHRY; CDR2 reads SYGVKD. CDR3 sequence: CAISEAGEDIQYF. CDR3 sequence (DNA): TGTGCCATCAGTGAGGCAGGGGAGGACATTCAGTACTTC.

This clonotype has ten or more counts. The V gene is TRBV6-2 or TRBV6-3, the J gene TRBJ2-7, with a possible D match to TRBD1 (5 bases). The CDR3 runs 14 residues. Looked up from germline, CDR1 is MNHEY and CDR2 is SVGEGT. Deletions cut 5 bases from V and 1 base from J, with 12 bases between. Written as DNA, the CDR3 is TGTGCCAGCAGTGCCGCAGACAGTTCCTACGAGCAGTACTTC. Protein: CASSAADSSYEQYF.

This clonotype was recorded at least ten times. The chain joins TRBV6-6 to TRBJ1-1; the match to TRBD1 covers 8 bases. The germline CDR1 and CDR2 sequences are MNHNY and SVGAGI (reference sequence). V gave up 0 bases and J gave up 7 bases; unmatched junction bases: 7. This CDR3 region has 15 residues. In nucleotides, the CDR3 is TGTGCCAGCAGTTACTCGACCGCAGGGGGCCTTGAAGCTTTCTTT. Translated: CASSYSTAGGLEAFF.

This clonotype was recorded only once. The rearrangement links TRBV4-2 to TRBJ2-2, with D perhaps assigned TRBD1 or TRBD2 (5 bases each). Germline V gives CDR1 LGHNA, CDR2 YNFKEQ. The germline V and J ends were trimmed by 4 bases and 5 bases, with 11 bases remaining between them. The CDR3 is 14 amino acids. CDR3 nucleotides: TGTGCCAGCAGCCGCTCCAGGGAGACCGGGGAGCTGTTTTTT. It specifies CASSRSRETGELFF.

The chain recombines TRBV3-1 with TRBJ2-5; D possibly matches TRBD1 or TRBD2 (5 bases each). CDR1 and CDR2 from the germline V gene are LGHDT and YNNKEL (reference sequence). The V and J ends lost 4 bases and 4 bases respectively, with 16 bases between them. The CDR3 runs 15 residues. The CDR3 coding sequence is TGTGCCAGCAGCCCCCCAGGGCGGGTAATAGAGACCCAGTACTTC. Encoded protein: CASSPPGRVIETQYF.

This clonotype was counted at least ten times. The chain has TRBV7-8 and TRBJ2-3; D gene uncertain. The CDR3 runs 12 residues. Trimming stripped 5 bases from V and 6 bases from J, with 9 bases between. Germline assignment: CDR1 SGHVS and CDR2 FQNEAQ. The chain's CDR3 is CASSPRVDTQYF. The CDR3 DNA reads TGTGCCAGCAGCCCTAGGGTCGATACGCAGTATTTT.

In this sample, this clonotype turned up a few times. This chain uses TRBV12-3 or TRBV12-4 with TRBJ1-1; possible D gene TRBD1, 5 bases. The CDR3 extends over 14 amino acids. With 6 bases removed from V and 2 bases from J, the gap between germline ends came to 13 bases. The DNA for the CDR3 is TGTGCCAGCAGCCCCCCAGACAGTAACACTGAAGCTTTCTTT. The encoded protein is CASSPPDSNTEAFF.

In this sample, this clonotype turned up a few times. The CDR3 DNA is TGTGCCAGCAGCTTGACTAGCGGGCCCACAGATACGCAGTATTTT. Its protein product is CASSLTSGPTDTQYF. This chain joins TRBV7-9 and TRBJ2-3; 10 nucleotides line up with TRBD2. The CDR3 extends over 15 amino acids. Germline trimming cut 3 bases from V and 2 bases from J; bases unmatched to any gene: 2. The germline V gene encodes CDR1 SEHNR and CDR2 FQNEAQ (reference sequence).

The rearrangement links TRBV12-1 to TRBJ2-1; TRBD2, as called in the table, went unchecked against the DNA. TRBV12-1 corresponds to a pseudogene. This CDR3 comprises 17 residues. The CDR3 nucleotides read TGTGCCAGCATCCTAACTTGGGAGCGGGGGGGTAACAATGAGCAGTTCTTC. It is translated as CASILTWERGGNNEQFF.

There are many counts of this clonotype. The chain uses TRBV20-1 and TRBJ2-3; D gene uncertain. Germline V gene lookup returns CDR1 DFQATT and CDR2 SNEGSKA (reference sequence). With 6 bases removed from V and 3 bases from J, the gap between germline ends came to 22 bases. The CDR3 contains 16 residues. CDR3 sequence (DNA): TGCAGTGCACCCTCGCGGCAAAGCCCTCGAACAGATACGCAGTATTTT. Amino acids: CSAPSRQSPRTDTQYF.

This clonotype has at least ten counts. The chain couples TRBV12-3 or TRBV12-4 to TRBJ1-5; no clear D. The CDR3 is 12 residues long. The V end lost 4 bases, the J end lost 5 bases, and 6 bases lay between the germline ends. This CDR3 reads CASSSMDQPQHF. For the CDR3, the DNA is TGTGCCAGCAGTTCAATGGATCAGCCCCAGCATTTT.

The table lists this clonotype with many counts. The chain links TRBV29-1 to TRBJ2-7, with D tentatively TRBD2 (5 bases). CDR1 SQVTM and CDR2 ANQGSEA come from the germline V gene. V was pared by 5 bases and J by 0 bases, with 14 bases between. CDR3 size: 14 residues. The CDR3 DNA reads TGCAGCGTTCTAGGTGATGGGAGCTCCTACGAGCAGTACTTC. This codes for CSVLGDGSSYEQYF.

This clonotype was seen many times. J is TRBJ1-2 and V is TRBV27, with no clear D. Germline CDR1 MNHEY, CDR2 SMNVEV (reference sequence). The CDR3 is made up of 13 amino acids. V lost 5 bases and J lost 3, with 10 bases in between. CDR3 loop: CASSRRGDYGYTF. The CDR3 coding sequence is TGTGCCAGCAGTCGTCGAGGAGACTATGGCTACACCTTC.

Notes on this clonotype: A much larger clonotype is one base distant, so this may be a read error. CDR3 amino acids: CASSFQGGATEAFF. DNA for the CDR3: TGTGCCAGCAGTTTCCAAGGAGGGGCCACTGAAGCTTTCTTT. The rearrangement joins TRBV12-3 or TRBV12-4 to TRBJ1-1; D is possibly TRBD1 (5 bases). Trimming took 3 bases from V and 4 from J, leaving 12 bases between them. The CDR3 is made up of 14 amino acids.

This clonotype was recorded at least ten times. J is TRBJ2-7 and V is TRBV5-1; D might be TRBD2 (6 bases). The V gene lost 3 bases and the J gene lost 3 bases, with 10 bases spanning the gap. Looked up from germline, CDR1 is SGHRS and CDR2 is YFSETQ. This CDR3 is 13 amino acids long. CDR3 protein: CASSSPGGYEQYF. The CDR3 DNA is TGCGCCAGCAGCTCCCCCGGGGGCTACGAGCAGTACTTC.

This clonotype was picked up many times. V is TRBV11-2 and J is TRBJ2-5; no reliable D call. The CDR3 length is 14 residues. The germline CDR1 and CDR2 sequences are SGHAT and FQNNGV. V gave up 0 bases and J gave up 3 bases, with 8 bases separating them. In DNA, the CDR3 is TGTGCCAGCAGCTTAGAATGGGGTGAAGAGACCCAGTACTTC. Translation: CASSLEWGEETQYF.